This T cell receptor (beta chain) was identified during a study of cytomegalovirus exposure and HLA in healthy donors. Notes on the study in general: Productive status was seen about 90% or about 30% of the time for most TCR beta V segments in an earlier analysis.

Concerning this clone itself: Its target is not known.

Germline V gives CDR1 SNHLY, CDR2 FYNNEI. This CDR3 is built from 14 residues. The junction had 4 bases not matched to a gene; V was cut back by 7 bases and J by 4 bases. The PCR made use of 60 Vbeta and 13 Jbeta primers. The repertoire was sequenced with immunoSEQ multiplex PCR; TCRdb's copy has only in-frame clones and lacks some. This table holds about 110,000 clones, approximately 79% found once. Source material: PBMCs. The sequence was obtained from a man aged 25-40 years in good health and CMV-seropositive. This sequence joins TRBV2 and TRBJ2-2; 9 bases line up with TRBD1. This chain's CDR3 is CASISDRGTGELFF. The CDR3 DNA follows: TGTGCCAGCATCTCGGACAGGGGCACCGGGGAGCTGTTTTTT.